This T cell receptor beta chain was identified in a study of shared clonotypes between healthy human individuals. Sequencing used immunoSEQ multiplex PCR; TCRdb keeps in-frame clones, though not all of them. The data contain over a million clones, about 80% of them singletons. Looked up from germline, CDR1 is SGHRS and CDR2 is YFSETQ. This CDR3 has 14 residues. Deletions cut 1 base from V and 3 bases from J, with 10 bases between. Material for sequencing was memory CD4+ T cells from PBMCs. Stated subset: CD45RA-negative fraction. This chain links TRBV5-1 with TRBJ1-1; D remains ambiguous. The receptor comes from a man aged 18 to 29 in good health. Some clones in this sample may be carry-over from other donors' samples. The CDR3, as DNA: TGCGCCAGCAGCTTGCGGGGATGGGACACTGAAGCTTTCTTT. This translates into CASSLRGWDTEAFF.